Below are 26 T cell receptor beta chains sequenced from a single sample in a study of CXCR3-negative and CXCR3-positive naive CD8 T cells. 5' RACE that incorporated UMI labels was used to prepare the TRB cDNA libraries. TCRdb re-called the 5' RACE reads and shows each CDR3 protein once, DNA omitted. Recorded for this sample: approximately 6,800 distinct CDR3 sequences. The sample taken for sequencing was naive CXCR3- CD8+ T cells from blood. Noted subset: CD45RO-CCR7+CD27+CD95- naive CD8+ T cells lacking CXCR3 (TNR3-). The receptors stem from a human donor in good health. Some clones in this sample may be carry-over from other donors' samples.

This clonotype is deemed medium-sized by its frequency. CDR3 loop: CASSFGGRGTGELFF. This chain joins TRBV12-3 or TRBV12-4 and TRBJ2-2; TCRdb outputs TRBD1, but without DNA this stays unchecked. The CDR3 extends over 15 amino acids.

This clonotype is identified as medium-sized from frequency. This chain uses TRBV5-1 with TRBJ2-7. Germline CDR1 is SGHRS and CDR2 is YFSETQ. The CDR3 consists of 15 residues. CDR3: CASSLSSGDYYEQYF.

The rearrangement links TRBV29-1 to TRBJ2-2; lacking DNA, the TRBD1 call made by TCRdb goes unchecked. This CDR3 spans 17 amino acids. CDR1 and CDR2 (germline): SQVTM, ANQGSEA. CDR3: CSVGDRNHGGNTGELFF.

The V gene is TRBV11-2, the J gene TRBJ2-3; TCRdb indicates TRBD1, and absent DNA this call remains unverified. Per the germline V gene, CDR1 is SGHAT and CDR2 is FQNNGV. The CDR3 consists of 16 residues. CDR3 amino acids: CASSLAGHDPWDTQYF.

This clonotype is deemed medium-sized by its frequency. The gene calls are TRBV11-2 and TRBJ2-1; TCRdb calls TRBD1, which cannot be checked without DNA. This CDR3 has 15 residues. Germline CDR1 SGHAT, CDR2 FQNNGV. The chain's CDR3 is CASSSSGGGYNEQFF.

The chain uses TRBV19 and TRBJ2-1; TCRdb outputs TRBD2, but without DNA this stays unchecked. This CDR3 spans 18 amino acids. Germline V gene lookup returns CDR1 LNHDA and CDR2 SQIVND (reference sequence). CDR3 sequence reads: CASSIGSSGRGSYNEQFF.

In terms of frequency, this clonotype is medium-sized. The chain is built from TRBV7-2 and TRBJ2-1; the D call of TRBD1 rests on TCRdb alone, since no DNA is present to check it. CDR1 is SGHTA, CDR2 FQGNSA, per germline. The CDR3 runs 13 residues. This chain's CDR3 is CASSPPPDNEQFF.

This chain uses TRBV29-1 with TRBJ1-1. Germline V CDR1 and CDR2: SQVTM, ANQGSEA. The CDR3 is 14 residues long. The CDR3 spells CSVYEFEGNTEAFF.

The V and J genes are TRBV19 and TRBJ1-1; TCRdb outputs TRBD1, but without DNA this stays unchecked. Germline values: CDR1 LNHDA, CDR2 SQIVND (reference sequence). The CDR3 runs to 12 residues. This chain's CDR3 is CASTTGDTEAFF.

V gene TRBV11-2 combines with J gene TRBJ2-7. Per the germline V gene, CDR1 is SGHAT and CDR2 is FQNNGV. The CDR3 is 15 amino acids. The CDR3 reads CASSLGLTEWSEQYF.

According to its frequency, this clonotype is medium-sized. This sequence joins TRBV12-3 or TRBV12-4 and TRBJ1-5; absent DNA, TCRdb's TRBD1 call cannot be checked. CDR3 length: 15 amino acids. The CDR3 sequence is CASSSTTGGNQPQHF.

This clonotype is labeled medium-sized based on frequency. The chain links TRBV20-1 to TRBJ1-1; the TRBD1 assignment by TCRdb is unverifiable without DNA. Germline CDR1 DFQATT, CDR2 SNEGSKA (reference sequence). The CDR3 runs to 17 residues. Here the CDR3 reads CSAMSGTGQTMNTEAFF.

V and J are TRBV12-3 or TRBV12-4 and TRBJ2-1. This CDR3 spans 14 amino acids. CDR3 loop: CASSAGSSYNEQFF.

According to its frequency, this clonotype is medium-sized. The CDR3 protein is CSARAGGPTDTQYF. The chain employs TRBV20-1 and TRBJ2-3; absent DNA, TCRdb's TRBD2 call cannot be checked. Germline CDR1 and CDR2: DFQATT and SNEGSKA (reference sequence). The CDR3 loop spans 14 amino acids.

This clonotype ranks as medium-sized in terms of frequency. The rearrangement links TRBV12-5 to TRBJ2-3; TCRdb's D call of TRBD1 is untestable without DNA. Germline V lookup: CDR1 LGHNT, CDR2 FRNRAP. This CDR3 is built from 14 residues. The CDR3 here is CATAFGGITDTQYF.

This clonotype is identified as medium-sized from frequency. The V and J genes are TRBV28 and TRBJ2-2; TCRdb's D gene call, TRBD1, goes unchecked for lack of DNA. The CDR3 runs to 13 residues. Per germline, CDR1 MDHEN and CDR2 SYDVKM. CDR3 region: CASGTGDTGELFF.

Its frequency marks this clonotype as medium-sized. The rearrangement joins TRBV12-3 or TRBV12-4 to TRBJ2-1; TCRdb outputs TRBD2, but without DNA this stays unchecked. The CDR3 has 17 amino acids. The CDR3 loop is CASSSGLAGGPYNEQFF.

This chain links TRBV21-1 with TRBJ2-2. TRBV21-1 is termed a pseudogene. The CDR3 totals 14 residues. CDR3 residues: CASCYQRTPGSCFF.

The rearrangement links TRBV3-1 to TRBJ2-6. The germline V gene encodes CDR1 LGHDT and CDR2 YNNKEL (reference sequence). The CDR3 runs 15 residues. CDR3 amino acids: CASSHEGTGANVLTF.

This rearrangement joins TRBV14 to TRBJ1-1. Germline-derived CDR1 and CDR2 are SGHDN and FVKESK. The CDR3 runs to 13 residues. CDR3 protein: CASSQGVNTEAFF.

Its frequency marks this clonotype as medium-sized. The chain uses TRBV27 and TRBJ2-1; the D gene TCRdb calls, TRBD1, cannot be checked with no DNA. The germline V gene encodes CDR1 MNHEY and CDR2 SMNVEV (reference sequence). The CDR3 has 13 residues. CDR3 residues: CASSLWPRNEQFF.

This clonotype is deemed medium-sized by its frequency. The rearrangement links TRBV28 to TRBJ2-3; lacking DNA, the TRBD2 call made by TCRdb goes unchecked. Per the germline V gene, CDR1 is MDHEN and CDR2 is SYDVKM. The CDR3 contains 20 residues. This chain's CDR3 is CASSLWGLAGGPRPQSTQYF.

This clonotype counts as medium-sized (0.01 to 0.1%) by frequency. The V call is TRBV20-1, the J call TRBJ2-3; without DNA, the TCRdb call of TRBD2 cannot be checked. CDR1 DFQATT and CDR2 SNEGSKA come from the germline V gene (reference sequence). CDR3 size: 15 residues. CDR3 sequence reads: CSAKRLAGAPDTQYF.

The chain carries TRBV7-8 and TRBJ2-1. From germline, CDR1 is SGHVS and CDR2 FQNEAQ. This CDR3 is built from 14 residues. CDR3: CASSLGVQNNEQFF.

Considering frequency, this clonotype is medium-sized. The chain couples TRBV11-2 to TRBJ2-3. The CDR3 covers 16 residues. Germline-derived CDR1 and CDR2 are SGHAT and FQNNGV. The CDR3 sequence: CASSLDLTMTSDTQYF.

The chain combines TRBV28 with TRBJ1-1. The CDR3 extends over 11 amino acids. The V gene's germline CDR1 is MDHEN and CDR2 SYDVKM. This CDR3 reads CASRVATEAFF.